In this sample, the clone carrying this T cell receptor (beta chain) turned up many times. The data were obtained in a study of T cells after yellow fever vaccination. One entry per CDR3 protein results from TCRdb running MiXCR on the 5' RACE reads. The top ten clones hold 20% to 30% of a sample with roughly 310,000 distinct CDR3 sequences, around 4% of them seen once. The germline CDR1 and CDR2 sequences are DFQATT and SNEGSKA (reference sequence). The ends were cut back, 6 bases at V and 0 bases at J, with 12 bases in the middle. The length of the CDR3 is 14 residues. This TCR derives from a man aged 18 to 29 who received the YFV17D yellow fever vaccine. The rearrangement links TRBV20-1 to TRBJ1-3; no clear D gene. The sample here was PBMCs, taken on the day of the yellow fever booster vaccination. The CDR3 protein is CSASGPYSGNTIYF. CDR3 coding DNA: TGCAGTGCCTCCGGGCCTTACTCTGGAAACACCATATATTTT.